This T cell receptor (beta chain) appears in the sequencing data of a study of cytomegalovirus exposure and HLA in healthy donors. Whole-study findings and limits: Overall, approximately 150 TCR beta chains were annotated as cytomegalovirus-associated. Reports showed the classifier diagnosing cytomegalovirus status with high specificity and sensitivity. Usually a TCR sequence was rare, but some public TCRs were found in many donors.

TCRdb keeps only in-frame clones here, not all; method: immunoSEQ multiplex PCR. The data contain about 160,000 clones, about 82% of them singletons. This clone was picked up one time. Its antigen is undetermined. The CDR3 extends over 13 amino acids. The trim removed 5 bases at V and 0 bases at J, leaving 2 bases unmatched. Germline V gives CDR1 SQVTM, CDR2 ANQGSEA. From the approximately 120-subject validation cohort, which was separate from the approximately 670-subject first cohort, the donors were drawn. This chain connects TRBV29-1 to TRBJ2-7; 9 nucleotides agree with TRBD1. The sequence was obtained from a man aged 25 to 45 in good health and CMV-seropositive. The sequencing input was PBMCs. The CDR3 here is CSVTGGRSYEQYF. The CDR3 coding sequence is TGCAGCGTTACAGGGGGCCGCTCCTACGAGCAGTACTTC.